Each of the 22 T cell receptor beta chains below was sequenced from the same sample in a study of T cell clonotyping in hematopoietic cell transplantation. Libraries were prepared by immunoSEQ multiplex PCR; TCRdb keeps only in-frame clonotypes and omits some of them. The sample lists approximately 11,000 clones; 35% to 50% were seen once. This specimen consisted of PBMCs, obtained 30 days after allogeneic stem cell transplant. These TCRs come from a male patient aged 50 to 59 who had an allogeneic stem cell transplant from an unrelated donor, so the T cells may come from the graft donor. Some clones in this sample may be carry-over from other donors' samples.

There are a few counts of this clone. The V and J genes are TRBV30 and TRBJ1-5, with a weak D call TRBD1 (5 bases). Between the trimmed V and J ends, which lost 2 bases and 2 bases, there was a span of 10 bases. This CDR3 is built from 14 residues. CDR1 and CDR2 (germline): GTSNPN, SVGIG (reference sequence). The chain's CDR3 is CAWSSGVGNQPQHF. Here the CDR3 DNA reads TGTGCCTGGAGTTCGGGGGTTGGCAATCAGCCCCAGCATTTT.

This clone came up a few times. The chain uses TRBV10-1 and TRBJ2-7; no clear D gene. CDR3 length equals 14 residues. Trimming stripped 0 bases from V and 6 bases from J, with 12 bases between. The germline CDR1 and CDR2 sequences are WNHNN and SYGVQD (reference sequence). CDR3 amino acids: CASSESTRIGEQYF. The CDR3 DNA follows: TGCGCCAGCAGTGAGTCGACTCGGATCGGCGAGCAGTACTTC.

This clone came up a few times. The chain has TRBV30 and TRBJ2-1; perhaps TRBD2 as D (5 bases). The CDR3 contains 15 residues. The V end was cut by 2 bases, the J end by 0 bases, with 11 bases between. Germline V gene lookup returns CDR1 GTSNPN and CDR2 SVGIG (reference sequence). The CDR3 DNA follows: TGTGCCTGGAGTCCGAGGGTTTCCTCCTACAATGAGCAGTTCTTC. Protein product: CAWSPRVSSYNEQFF.

The chain uses TRBV7-6 and TRBJ1-4; D unclear. CDR1 and CDR2 (germline): SGHVS, FNYEAQ. The V gene lost 4 bases and the J gene lost 1 base, with 7 bases spanning the gap. The CDR3 spans 14 residues. DNA for the CDR3: TGTGCCAGCAGCTCCGGGGTAACTAATGAAAAACTGTTTTTT. This translates into CASSSGVTNEKLFF.

This clone was counted a single time. V gene TRBV6-6 combines with J gene TRBJ1-5; tentatively, D is TRBD1 (5 bases). The CDR3 covers 12 residues. CDR1 MNHNY and CDR2 SVGAGI come from the germline V gene (reference sequence). The V end was cut by 4 bases, the J end by 8 bases, with 9 bases between. CDR3 sequence reads: CASSSLGEPQHF. CDR3 coding DNA: TGTGCCAGCAGTTCCCTGGGGGAGCCCCAGCATTTT.

The V and J genes are TRBV30 and TRBJ2-5, with TRBD2 matching over 7 bases. The closer fit of TRBJ2-7 to the DNA end suggests the J call may be wrong. CDR3 size: 12 residues. In germline, CDR1 is GTSNPN, CDR2 SVGIG (reference sequence). Here the CDR3 DNA reads TGTGCCTGGGAGGCTGGGGAGGGCGAGCAGTACTTC. Translation gives CAWEAGEGEQYF.

The rearrangement uses TRBV30 and TRBJ1-2; D may be TRBD1 (5 bases). This CDR3 contains 15 residues. V was pared by 0 bases and J by 4 bases, with 15 bases between. Per germline, CDR1 GTSNPN and CDR2 SVGIG (reference sequence). This CDR3 reads CAWSVLGQGVYGYTF. CDR3 bases: TGTGCCTGGAGTGTTTTAGGGCAGGGAGTCTATGGCTACACCTTC.

This chain uses TRBV7-2 with TRBJ2-7, with 9 bases aligning to TRBD2. In germline, CDR1 is SGHTA, CDR2 FQGNSA. V was clipped by 0 bases and J by 4 bases; unmatched bases: 7. The CDR3 is 16 amino acids. CDR3 sequence reads: CASSLAAGGNTYEQYF. The CDR3 bases are TGTGCCAGCAGCTTAGCAGCGGGAGGCAACACTTACGAGCAGTACTTC. The full variable domain, in which reference TRBV7-2 and TRBJ2-7 provide the parts outside the CDR3, is GAGVSQSPSNKVTEKGKDVELRCDPISGHTALYWYRQSLGQGLEFLIYFQGNSAPDKSGLPSDRFSAERTGGSVSTLTIQRTQQEDSAVYLCASSLAAGGNTYEQYFGPGTRLTVT.

This chain connects TRBV27 to TRBJ2-7, with unresolved D. The CDR3 runs to 13 residues. Between the trimmed V and J ends, which lost 2 bases and 7 bases, there was a span of 12 bases. Germline V gene data show CDR1 as MNHEY and CDR2 as SMNVEV (reference sequence). CDR3 loop: CASSLGPLREQYF. Here the CDR3 DNA reads TGTGCCAGCAGTTTAGGCCCCTTGAGAGAGCAGTACTTC.

The chain couples TRBV4-3 to TRBJ2-2; maybe TRBD1 (5 bases). The germline CDR1 and CDR2 sequences are LGHNA and YSLEER. The CDR3 totals 15 residues. Trimming removed 0 bases at V and 6 bases at J, with 11 bases between. The CDR3 nucleotides read TGCGCCAGCAGCCAAGATTACAGGTTGGCCGGGGAGCTGTTTTTT. Protein sequence: CASSQDYRLAGELFF.

The genes are TRBV30 and TRBJ2-7; the match to TRBD2 covers 10 bases. Trimming cost V 8 bases and J 3 bases; bases outside gene matches: 7. From germline, CDR1 is GTSNPN and CDR2 SVGIG (reference sequence). CDR3 length equals 13 residues. The CDR3: CAVFASGSYEQYF. DNA for the CDR3: TGTGCCGTGTTTGCTAGCGGGAGCTACGAGCAGTACTTC.

This chain links TRBV4-1 with TRBJ2-1; D not certain. V was pared by 0 bases and J by 0 bases, with 9 bases between. Germline CDR1 reads MGHRA; CDR2 reads YSYEKL. The CDR3 length is 16 residues. The CDR3 is CASSQDPDFSYNEQFF. The DNA for the CDR3 is TGCGCCAGCAGCCAAGATCCGGATTTCTCCTACAATGAGCAGTTCTTC.

The V gene is TRBV30, the J gene TRBJ2-7; no clear D. The germline V gene has CDR1 GTSNPN and CDR2 SVGIG (reference sequence). This CDR3 has 15 residues. Trimming left V 0 bases short and J 3 bases short, with 15 bases between. This CDR3 reads CAWSVYRAALYEQYF. CDR3 bases: TGTGCCTGGAGTGTATACCGGGCCGCACTCTACGAGCAGTACTTC.

This clone turned up a few times. This chain uses TRBV28 with TRBJ2-7, with D perhaps TRBD1 (6 bases). CDR1 and CDR2 (germline): MDHEN, SYDVKM. The CDR3 sequence is 12 residues long. V shed 5 bases and J shed 5 bases, with 10 bases lying between them. CDR3 DNA: TGTGCCAGCAGTACACAGGGAGACGAGCAGTACTTC. Translated, it gives CASSTQGDEQYF.

This clone was counted only a few times. The V call is TRBV7-3, the J call TRBJ2-5; D may be TRBD2 (6 bases). Germline V gene data show CDR1 as SGHTA and CDR2 as FQGTGA. V gave up 1 base and J gave up 5 bases, with 11 bases separating them. This CDR3 spans 14 amino acids. This CDR3 reads CASSLSGAGETQYF. The CDR3 bases are TGTGCCAGCAGCTTAAGTGGGGCGGGGGAGACCCAGTACTTC.

The chain combines TRBV28 with TRBJ1-5; a weak D match, TRBD1 (6 bases). This CDR3 is built from 17 residues. Germline CDR1 reads MDHEN; CDR2 reads SYDVKM. Trimming removed 5 bases from V and 0 bases from J, with 17 bases in between. The chain's CDR3 is CASSPRTVGYSNQPQHF. The CDR3 DNA is TGTGCCAGCAGTCCTAGGACAGTAGGATATAGCAATCAGCCCCAGCATTTT. Full variable domain (rest looked up from reference TRBV28 and TRBJ1-5): DVKVTQSSRYLVKRTGEKVFLECVQDMDHENMFWYRQDPGLGLRLIYFSYDVKMKEKGDIPEGYSVSREKKERFSLILESASTNQTSMYLCASSPRTVGYSNQPQHFGDGTRLSIL.

As DNA, the CDR3 is TGTGCCAGCAGTGAATGGGGGAGAACTAATGAAAAACTGTTTTTT. Residues: CASSEWGRTNEKLFF. V usage is TRBV25-1 and J usage is TRBJ1-4; D perhaps matches TRBD1 (5 bases). Germline V gene lookup returns CDR1 MGHDK and CDR2 SYGVNS. With 1 base removed from V and 1 base from J, the gap between germline ends came to 7 bases. The CDR3 extends over 15 amino acids.

This clone was counted only a few times. The chain recombines TRBV29-1 with TRBJ1-2; 7 nucleotides align to TRBD1. Germline V gene sequence: CDR1 SQVTM, CDR2 ANQGSEA. Trimming removed 7 bases from V and 2 bases from J; junction bases left unmatched: 7. This CDR3 contains 13 residues. Written as DNA, the CDR3 is TGCAGCGATTGGACAGGAGTCAACTATGGCTACACCTTC. Translation gives CSDWTGVNYGYTF.

This sequence joins TRBV4-3 and TRBJ2-5; no definite D call. V was shortened by 5 bases and J by 1 base, with 11 bases between the two germline ends. Germline lookup yields CDR1 LGHNA and CDR2 YSLEER. This CDR3 is built from 14 residues. The chain's CDR3 is CASSTNLGQETQYF. The DNA for the CDR3 is TGCGCCAGCAGCACAAATCTAGGCCAAGAGACCCAGTACTTC.

This clone showed up just a few times. The chain uses TRBV20-1 and TRBJ2-7; no clear D. This CDR3 is 10 amino acids long. Per the germline V gene, CDR1 is DFQATT and CDR2 is SNEGSKA (reference sequence). CDR3 DNA: TGCAGCGCAGTCTTCTACGAGCAGTACTTC. Amino acid sequence: CSAVFYEQYF.

The chain has TRBV4-1 and TRBJ2-7, with D possibly TRBD2 on 6 matching bases. The CDR3 covers 15 residues. The germline gives CDR1 MGHRA, CDR2 YSYEKL. V lost 1 base and J lost 5, with 15 bases in between. The chain's CDR3 is CASSQAGVGSHEQYF. The CDR3 bases are TGCGCCAGCAGCCAAGCGGGAGTAGGCAGCCACGAGCAGTACTTC.

The J gene is TRBJ1-2, the V gene TRBV7-2; D perhaps matches TRBD1 (5 bases). Per the germline V gene, CDR1 is SGHTA and CDR2 is FQGNSA. With 0 bases removed from V and 5 bases from J, the gap between germline ends came to 10 bases. The CDR3 sequence is 14 residues long. This chain's CDR3 is CASSLAMWGYGYTF. CDR3 in DNA: TGTGCCAGCAGCTTAGCGATGTGGGGGTATGGCTACACCTTC.